A selection of T cell receptor beta chains follows, all from one sample in a study of CD4 T cells in relation to SARS-CoV-2 and coronaviruses. Sequencing used immunoSEQ multiplex PCR; TCRdb keeps in-frame clones, though not all of them. Among around 34,000 clones, about three quarters were seen once, and the ten largest hold roughly 20%. No antigen has been assigned to these receptors. The sample taken for sequencing was memory CD4+ T cells from PBMCs, cultured in vitro. The source is an adult with COVID-19. Each CDR3 is given with its conserved first and last residue. The order of the fields is clone size, V gene, J gene, CDR3 protein. Some rows mark clone size as missing; the rest say once, few, many or name a class of expanded clone.

-	TRBV6-5	TRBJ1-1	CASSSGNMNTEAFF
-	TRBV7-8	TRBJ2-3	CASSGQSDTQYF
-	TRBV27	TRBJ1-6	CASSLSLQGLGSPLHF
-	TRBV7-9	TRBJ2-1	CASSLMGGLALNEQFF
-	TRBV7-2	TRBJ2-7	CASSLATGVTYEQYF
many	TRBV18	TRBJ2-1	CASSPGSRSYNEQFF
-	TRBV5-1	TRBJ2-3	CASSLVGRRDTQYF
-	TRBV27	TRBJ2-7	CASLRGKITYEQYF
few	TRBV7-6	TRBJ2-1	CASSQGQALNNEQFF
-	TRBV5-1	TRBJ2-1	CASSAGLAGNNEQFF
-	TRBV4-1	TRBJ1-2	CASSQYGNRDGYTF
-	TRBV29-1	TRBJ2-1	CSVAGGSSYNEQFF
-	TRBV5-4	TRBJ2-7	CASSSTRYEQYF
-	TRBV29-1	TRBJ2-5	CSVEGGFRETQYF
once	TRBV6-5	TRBJ2-1	CAGGGGSIFNEQFF
few	TRBV2	TRBJ2-7	CASRVTGGSYEQYF
-	TRBV6-5	TRBJ1-1	CASGFFGTEAFF
-	TRBV2	TRBJ2-1	CASSVVVAGGNNEQFF
-	TRBV4-1	TRBJ1-1	CASSQGNWGPEAFF
-	TRBV13	TRBJ2-7	CASSSKAGGGSYEQYF
once	TRBV5-6	TRBJ1-2	CASSLDSYGYTF
-	TRBV18	TRBJ2-1	CASSRGDRNYNEQFF
once	TRBV27	TRBJ2-4	CASSSRPSTGTAKNIQYF
-	TRBV21-1	TRBJ1-2	CASSKEGPRHIPAPF
-	TRBV4-1	TRBJ2-1	CASSQGSGMGNEQFF
-	TRBV12-3/TRBV12-4	TRBJ1-2	CASTGRVIYGYTF
-	TRBV19	TRBJ1-5	CASSINGGVGQPQHF
-	TRBV11-2	TRBJ2-7	CASSLGTGLSYEQYF
-	TRBV10-2	TRBJ2-1	CASSEREYNEQFF